One and the same sample provided the 10 T cell receptor beta chains below, sequenced in a study of response to subunit inactivated influenza vaccine. TCRdb reprocessed the RT-PCR reads with MiXCR, giving one entry per CDR3 protein. Of roughly 500,000 distinct CDR3 sequences in the sample, about 15% were seen once. The sample here was CD4+ T cells sorted from PBMCs, taken about 23 months after vaccination. The receptors come from a man in his fifties or sixties who received an inactivated influenza vaccine.

This clonotype was observed a handful of times. The chain employs TRBV5-1 and TRBJ2-5, with 11 nucleotides matching TRBD1. This CDR3 comprises 16 residues. CDR1 is SGHRS, CDR2 YFSETQ, per germline. V trimming: 5 bases; J trimming: 1 base; junction bases outside the gene matches: 7. The CDR3 region is CASSWGTGGIQETQYF. The CDR3 DNA sequence: TGCGCCAGCAGTTGGGGGACAGGGGGAATCCAAGAGACCCAGTACTTC.

This clonotype came up a few times. The rearrangement uses TRBV10-3 and TRBJ2-3; 9 nucleotides agree with TRBD2. Germline V CDR1 and CDR2: ENHRY, SYGVKD. The CDR3 is made up of 15 amino acids. The V segment lost 6 bases and the J segment 2 bases; nucleotides outside the gene matches: 6. This chain's CDR3 is CAISPGLAFTDTQYF. The DNA of the CDR3 is TGTGCCATCAGCCCGGGACTAGCTTTCACAGATACGCAGTATTTT.

This clonotype appeared once. The chain employs TRBV3-1 and TRBJ1-1; D is ambiguous. The germline V gene encodes CDR1 LGHDT and CDR2 YNNKEL (reference sequence). CDR3 size: 14 residues. Trimming removed 3 bases at V and 1 base at J, with 9 bases between. The chain's CDR3 is CASSQGNQNTEAFF. The DNA of the CDR3 is TGTGCCAGCAGCCAGGGGAACCAGAACACTGAAGCTTTCTTT.

This clonotype was counted between two and nine times. A read error may produce the germline difference seen at one junction end. The rearrangement uses TRBV7-7 and TRBJ2-1; weak D call: TRBD1 (6 bases). Per the germline V gene, CDR1 is SSHAT and CDR2 is FNYEAQ (reference sequence). The CDR3 has 14 amino acids. CDR3 in DNA: TGTGCTAGCAGCTTAAGCGGAAGGGGGTCTGAGCAGTTCTTC. Its translation is CASSLSGRGSEQFF.

Ten or more counts support this clonotype. This chain uses TRBV2 with TRBJ1-5; D unclear. The germline CDR1 and CDR2 sequences are SNHLY and FYNNEI. CDR3 length: 14 residues. Trimming stripped 2 bases from V and 0 bases from J, with 5 bases between. The CDR3 region is CASSESVSNQPQHF. CDR3 bases: TGTGCCAGCAGTGAATCGGTTAGCAATCAGCCCCAGCATTTT. Full variable domain (remainder filled in from reference TRBV2 and TRBJ1-5): EPEVTQTPSHQVTQMGQEVILRCVPISNHLYFYWYRQILGQKVEFLVSFYNNEISEKSEIFDDQFSVERPDGSNFTLKIRSTKLEDSAMYFCASSESVSNQPQHFGDGTRLSIL.

A few counts support this clonotype. This chain links TRBV4-3 with TRBJ2-7; D possibly corresponds to TRBD1 (6 bases). Trimming left V 4 bases short and J 0 bases short, with 13 bases between. The CDR3 has 15 residues. Germline CDR1 reads LGHNA; CDR2 reads YSLEER. The CDR3 sequence: CASSPSKTGSYEQYF. In DNA, the CDR3 is TGCGCCAGCAGCCCATCAAAGACAGGCTCCTACGAGCAGTACTTC.

This clonotype was seen a handful of times. The chain has TRBV5-5 and TRBJ2-5; D is unclear. The V gene's germline CDR1 is SGHKS and CDR2 YYEKEE (reference sequence). The V gene lost 4 bases and the J gene lost 0 bases, with 7 bases spanning the gap. The CDR3 has 13 amino acids. CDR3 sequence reads: CASSGGNQETQYF. The CDR3 nucleotides read TGTGCCAGCAGCGGCGGAAACCAAGAGACCCAGTACTTC. The full variable domain, with the rest looked up from reference TRBV5-5 and TRBJ2-5, is DAGVTQSPTHLIKTRGQQVTLRCSPISGHKSVSWYQQVLGQGPQFIFQYYEKEERGRGNFPDRFSARQFPNYSSELNVNALLLGDSALYLCASSGGNQETQYFGPGTRLLVL.

The table lists this clonotype with a few counts. The V gene is TRBV29-1, the J gene TRBJ2-1; 9 nucleotides align to TRBD1. This CDR3 region has 13 residues. Germline lookup yields CDR1 SQVTM and CDR2 ANQGSEA. V shed 6 bases, J shed 3 bases, and the junction held 3 bases outside the gene matches. The CDR3 coding sequence is TGCAGCGTGGGACAGGGAATCTACAATGAGCAGTTCTTC. Translated: CSVGQGIYNEQFF.

This clonotype came up a few times. The gene calls are TRBV4-1 and TRBJ1-4, with TRBD1 matching 9 bases. V shed 1 base and J 6 bases; nucleotides not matched to a gene: 21. Germline assignment: CDR1 MGHRA and CDR2 YSYEKL. This CDR3 spans 21 amino acids. CDR3 sequence reads: CASSQVPLAGDRVGRYEKLFF. The DNA for the CDR3 is TGCGCCAGCAGCCAAGTCCCGTTAGCGGGGGACAGGGTAGGTCGGTATGAAAAACTGTTTTTT.

There are a few counts of this clonotype. The chain joins TRBV11-2 to TRBJ2-7; no firm D call. This CDR3 contains 13 residues. V was cut by 4 bases and J by 6 bases, with 13 bases left in between. CDR1 SGHAT and CDR2 FQNNGV come from the germline V gene. CDR3 nucleotides: TGTGCCAGCAGCTCCCCCCGACGGATCGAGCAGTACTTC. Its protein is CASSSPRRIEQYF.